This T cell receptor (beta chain) is from a study of tumor and adjacent non-tumor tissue in lung cancer listed by TCRdb under 2018. Context from the whole study: The cohort included about eleven adenocarcinoma, 2 squamous cell carcinoma and 1 small cell lung cancer patients. Ages among the approximately 15 patients ranged from roughly 30 to 76 years, there were roughly ten men and 5 women, and disease was at TNM stage I to III. A total of around 130,000,000 productive TCRbeta reads were generated by sequencing, corresponding to an average of approximately 4 million reads per sample. Bulk TCRbeta repertoires were compared between lung tumor tissue and matched distant non-tumor lung tissue obtained from around 14 lung cancer patients. Over 25 paired specimens, one tumor and one normal lung sample per patient, were profiled by TCRbeta CDR3 sequencing.

Receptor amplification or capture employed multiplex PCR. These reads were obtained on an Illumina HiSeq 2500. TCRbeta libraries were constructed through three rounds of nested PCR with primers (Table S4) according to protocols modified from ARM-PCR. Before sequencing, PCR products of 200-500 bp were excised from the gel and purified with the QIAquick gel extraction kit. On the study's bioinformatics: Trimmomatic was used to clean the reads, FLASH merged the cleaned reads into complete CDR3 sequences, and MiTCR assigned the sequences to V(D)J germline segments. VDJtools was used to compute clonal diversity as the inverse Simpson's index. In-frame sequences without a premature stop codon were defined as productive reads. The public reads were run again by TCRdb, first through fastp at Q25 and then through MiXCR, and only productive beta chains were kept. Every entry covers one CDR3 protein and lists the most common genes and DNA from its rows. The V and J calls were determined by TCRdb, not by the authors. Within this sample are 120,000 or so distinct CDR3 sequences, with roughly 67% of them counted one time only. The ten largest clonotypes hold roughly 13% of the sample.

RNA was isolated from bulk unsorted tissue, and RNA quality was assessed with a NanoDrop ND-1000 and an Agilent 2100. Newly diagnosed lung cancer patients without prior chemotherapy who had been admitted for thoracic surgery in China between August and November 2014 were enrolled as donors. Patients who had received previous radiotherapy or chemotherapy, or who had another concurrent cancer, were excluded from the study. Surgical tissue pieces of roughly 1-2.2 cm3 were preserved in RNAlater solution and stored at -80 °C until use. The germline V gene encodes CDR1 SGHAT and CDR2 FQNNGV. Reading from cysteine to phenylalanine, the CDR3 counts 15 amino acids. The DNA shown is the 45-base CDR3, in frame from base 1. V trim: 6 bases; J trim: 6 bases; unmatched bases: 9. Findings and caveats that apply to the study as a whole: Because peripheral blood was not sequenced, blood TCRbeta repertoires in the lung cancer patients of the study were not examined. Neither the sequencing platform nor unique molecular identifiers are named or mentioned anywhere in the methods. Significantly higher TCR diversity was found in younger patients, and higher tumor TCR diversity was associated with shorter overall and disease-free survival. TCR diversity (inverse Simpson) was significantly higher in tumor than in normal lung tissue (roughly 430 vs 170, P = 0.0075, Mann-Whitney U test). The top 100 clones made up a significantly larger cumulative share of the repertoire in normal lung than in tumor tissue. With only around 15 patients in the cohort, the authors noted that larger samples and more detailed clinical data are needed.

In regard to this clonotype: No cognate antigen has been identified for it. A much larger clone lies a single base off, so this may be a read error.

The sample comprised lung tumor tissue. The receptor was derived from a man aged 25-45 years with non-small cell lung cancer. The sequence joins TRBV11-2 to TRBJ2-1; 9 junctional bases match TRBD2. The DNA sequence follows: TGTGCCAGCAGAGTGACTAGCGGTGGGGGCAATGAGCAGTTCTTC. Its coded protein is CASRVTSGGGNEQFF. With all but the CDR3 taken from the reference TRBV11-2 and TRBJ2-1 genes, the full variable domain is: EAGVAQSPRYKIIEKRQSVAFWCNPISGHATLYWYQQILGQGPKLLIQFQNNGVVDDSQLPKDRFSAERLKGVDSTLKIQPAKLEDSAVYLCASRVTSGGGNEQFFGPGTRLTVL.